This is a list of T cell receptor beta chains from one sample in a study of blood T cell repertoires in COVID-19. Profiled with immunoSEQ multiplex PCR; TCRdb holds only in-frame clones, not every one. The table has 110,000 to 150,000 clones, around four fifths seen once; the top ten hold more than 5%. Sequenced sample: PBMCs or T cells enriched from blood (not recorded which). These receptors all come from a woman aged 40 to 55 who had recovered from COVID-19. Each CDR3 is given with its conserved first and last residue. D genes are given only for firm matches. Clone size appears in some rows only: once, few, many, or a class for an expanded clone.

D gene: TRBD1; clone size: -; V gene: TRBV7-9; J gene: TRBJ1-2; CDR3 DNA: TGTGCCAGCAGCAAGGGCTCGACAGGGGAAGCTGGTTACTATGGCTACACCTTC; CDR3 protein: CASSKGSTGEAGYYGYTF
D gene: TRBD1; clone size: -; V gene: TRBV5-6; J gene: TRBJ1-1; CDR3 DNA: TGTGCCAGCAGCCCGCGGACAGGGTCTTCACAGACTGAAGCTTTCTTT; CDR3 protein: CASSPRTGSSQTEAFF
D gene: -; clone size: -; V gene: TRBV11-2; J gene: TRBJ1-3; CDR3 DNA: TGTGCCAGCAGCTTAGACCCGGGCTCTGGAAACACCATATATTTT; CDR3 protein: CASSLDPGSGNTIYF
D gene: -; clone size: few; V gene: TRBV2; J gene: TRBJ1-3; CDR3 DNA: TGTGCCAGCGGGCCTTCTGGAAACACCATATATTTT; CDR3 protein: CASGPSGNTIYF
D gene: TRBD1; clone size: -; V gene: TRBV2; J gene: TRBJ2-3; CDR3 DNA: TGTGCCAGCAAAGAAACCGGGGGACAGGGGTCACCTAGCACAGATACGCAGTATTTT; CDR3 protein: CASKETGGQGSPSTDTQYF
D gene: -; clone size: -; V gene: TRBV7-9; J gene: TRBJ1-5; CDR3 DNA: TGTGCCAGCAGCTCAGGGGCTAATCAGCCCCAGCATTTT; CDR3 protein: CASSSGANQPQHF
D gene: TRBD1; clone size: few; V gene: TRBV9; J gene: TRBJ1-3; CDR3 DNA: TGTGCCAGCAGCGTTGGGGACAGCTCTGGAAACACCATATATTTT; CDR3 protein: CASSVGDSSGNTIYF
D gene: -; clone size: once; V gene: TRBV7-9; J gene: TRBJ1-3; CDR3 DNA: TGTGCCAGCAGGACACTCGAGGGCTCTGGAAACACCATATATTTT; CDR3 protein: CASRTLEGSGNTIYF
D gene: -; clone size: few; V gene: TRBV30; J gene: TRBJ1-6; CDR3 DNA: TGTGCCTGGCAGGGTTACAATTCACCCCTCCACTTT; CDR3 protein: CAWQGYNSPLHF
D gene: TRBD2; clone size: -; V gene: TRBV11-2; J gene: TRBJ2-7; CDR3 DNA: TGTGCCAGCAGCTCGCTCGGGACTAGCGGGAGTATTTACGAGCAGTACTTC; CDR3 protein: CASSSLGTSGSIYEQYF
D gene: -; clone size: -; V gene: TRBV15; J gene: TRBJ2-7; CDR3 DNA: TGTGCCACCAGCAGAGAAACATCCTACGAGCAGTACTTC; CDR3 protein: CATSRETSYEQYF
D gene: -; clone size: -; V gene: TRBV19; J gene: TRBJ1-2; CDR3 DNA: TGTGCCAGTAGTATATCGGAACCTGAGGTCTGGAGGTATGGCTACACCTTC; CDR3 protein: CASSISEPEVWRYGYTF
D gene: TRBD1; clone size: -; V gene: TRBV6-5; J gene: TRBJ2-7; CDR3 DNA: TGTGCCAGCAGTTACTCGGGGCACGGGACAGGCTACGAGCAGTACTTC; CDR3 protein: CASSYSGHGTGYEQYF
D gene: TRBD1; clone size: -; V gene: TRBV4-2; J gene: TRBJ1-6; CDR3 DNA: TGTGCCAGCAGCCAAGTCAGGGGGAATTCACCCCTCCACTTT; CDR3 protein: CASSQVRGNSPLHF
D gene: -; clone size: -; V gene: TRBV7-8; J gene: TRBJ1-5; CDR3 DNA: TGTGCCAGCAGCCTAGGACAGTCCCCTCGCAATCAGCCCCAGCATTTT; CDR3 protein: CASSLGQSPRNQPQHF
D gene: -; clone size: once; V gene: TRBV15; J gene: TRBJ2-2; CDR3 DNA: TGTGCCACCAGCAACGGGAACACCGGGGAGCTGTTTTTT; CDR3 protein: CATSNGNTGELFF
D gene: -; clone size: -; V gene: TRBV4-1; J gene: TRBJ1-6; CDR3 DNA: TGCGCCAGCAGACGTACTGGTAATTCACCCCTCCACTTT; CDR3 protein: CASRRTGNSPLHF
D gene: TRBD2; clone size: -; V gene: TRBV2; J gene: TRBJ2-5; CDR3 DNA: TGTGCCAGCAGTGACTCTAGCGGGGAAGAGACCCAGTACTTC; CDR3 protein: CASSDSSGEETQYF
D gene: -; clone size: -; V gene: TRBV21-1; J gene: TRBJ1-2; CDR3 DNA: TGTGCCAGCAGCTCCCACTGGACAGGTCTTCATTATGGCTACACCTTC; CDR3 protein: CASSSHWTGLHYGYTF
D gene: TRBD1; clone size: -; V gene: TRBV6-5; J gene: TRBJ1-1; CDR3 DNA: TGTGCCGCTGACCGGGACAGGGGGACTGAAGCTTTCTTT; CDR3 protein: CAADRDRGTEAFF